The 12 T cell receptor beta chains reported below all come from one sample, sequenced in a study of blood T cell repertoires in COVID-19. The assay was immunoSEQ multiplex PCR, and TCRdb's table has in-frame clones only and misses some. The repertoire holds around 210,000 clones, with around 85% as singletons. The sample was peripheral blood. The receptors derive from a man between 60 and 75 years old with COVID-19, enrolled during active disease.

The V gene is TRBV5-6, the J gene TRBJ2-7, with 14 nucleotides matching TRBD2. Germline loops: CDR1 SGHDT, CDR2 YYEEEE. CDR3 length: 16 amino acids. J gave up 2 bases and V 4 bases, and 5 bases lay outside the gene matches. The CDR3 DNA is TGTGCCAGCAGCGCCCGACTAGCGGGAGGGACCTACGAGCAGTACTTC. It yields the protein CASSARLAGGTYEQYF.

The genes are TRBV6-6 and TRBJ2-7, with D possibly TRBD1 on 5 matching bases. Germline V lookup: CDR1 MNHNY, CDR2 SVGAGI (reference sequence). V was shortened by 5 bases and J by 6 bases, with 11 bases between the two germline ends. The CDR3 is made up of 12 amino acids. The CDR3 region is CASSPPDTEQYF. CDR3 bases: TGTGCCAGCAGTCCCCCGGACACCGAGCAGTACTTC.

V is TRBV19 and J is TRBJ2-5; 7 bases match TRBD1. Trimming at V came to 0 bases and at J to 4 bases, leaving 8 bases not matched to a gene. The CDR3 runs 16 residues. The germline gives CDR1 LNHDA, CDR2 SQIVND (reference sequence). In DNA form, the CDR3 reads TGTGCCAGTAGTATAGATGACAGGGCACCAAGAGAGACCCAGTACTTC. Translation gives CASSIDDRAPRETQYF.

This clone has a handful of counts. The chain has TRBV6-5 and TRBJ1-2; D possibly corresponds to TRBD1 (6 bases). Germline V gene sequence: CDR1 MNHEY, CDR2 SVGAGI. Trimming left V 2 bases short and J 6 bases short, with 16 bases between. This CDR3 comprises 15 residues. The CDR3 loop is CASSYGGRGEDGYTF. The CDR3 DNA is TGTGCCAGCAGTTACGGGGGCAGGGGAGAGGATGGCTACACCTTC.

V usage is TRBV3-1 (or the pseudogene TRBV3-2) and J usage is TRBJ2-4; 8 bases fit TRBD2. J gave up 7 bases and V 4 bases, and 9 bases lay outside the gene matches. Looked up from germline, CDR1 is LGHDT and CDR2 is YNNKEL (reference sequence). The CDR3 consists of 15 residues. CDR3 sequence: CASSPSGRISNIQYF. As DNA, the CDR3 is TGTGCCAGCAGCCCAAGCGGGAGAATCTCGAACATTCAGTACTTC.

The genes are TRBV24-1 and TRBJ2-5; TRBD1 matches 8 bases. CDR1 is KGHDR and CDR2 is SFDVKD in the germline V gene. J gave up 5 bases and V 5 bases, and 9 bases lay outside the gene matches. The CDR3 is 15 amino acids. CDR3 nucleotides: TGTGCCACCAGTGGACCTCCAGGGGGCGCTGAGACCCAGTACTTC. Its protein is CATSGPPGGAETQYF.

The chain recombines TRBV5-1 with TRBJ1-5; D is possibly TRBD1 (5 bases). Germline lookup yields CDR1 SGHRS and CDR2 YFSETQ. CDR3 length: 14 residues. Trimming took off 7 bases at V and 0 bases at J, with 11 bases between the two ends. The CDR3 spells CASSAGGSNQPQHF. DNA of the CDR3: TGCGCCAGCTCGGCGGGGGGTAGCAATCAGCCCCAGCATTTT.

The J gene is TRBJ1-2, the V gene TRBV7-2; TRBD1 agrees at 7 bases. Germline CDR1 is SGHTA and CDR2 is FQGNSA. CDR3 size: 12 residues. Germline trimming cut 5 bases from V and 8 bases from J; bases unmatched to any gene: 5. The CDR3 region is CASSTGQYGYTF. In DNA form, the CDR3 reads TGTGCCAGCAGCACGGGACAGTACGGCTACACCTTC.

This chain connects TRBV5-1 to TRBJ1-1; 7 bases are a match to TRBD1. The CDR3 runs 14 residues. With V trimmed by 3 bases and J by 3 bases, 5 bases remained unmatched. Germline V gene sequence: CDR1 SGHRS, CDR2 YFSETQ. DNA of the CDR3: TGCGCCAGCAGCTCCCGACAGGGTTACACTGAAGCTTTCTTT. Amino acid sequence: CASSSRQGYTEAFF.

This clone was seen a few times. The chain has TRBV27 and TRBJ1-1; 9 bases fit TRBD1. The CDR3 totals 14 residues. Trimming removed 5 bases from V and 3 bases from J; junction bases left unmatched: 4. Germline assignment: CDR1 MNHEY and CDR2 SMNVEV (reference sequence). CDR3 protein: CASSQGQGYTEAFF. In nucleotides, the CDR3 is TGTGCCAGCAGTCAGGGACAGGGTTACACTGAAGCTTTCTTT.

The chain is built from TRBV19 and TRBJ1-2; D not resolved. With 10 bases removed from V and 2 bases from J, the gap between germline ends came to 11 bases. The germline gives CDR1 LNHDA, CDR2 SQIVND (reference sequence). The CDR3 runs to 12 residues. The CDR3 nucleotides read TGTGCCACCTTGACTACGAACTATGGCTACACCTTC. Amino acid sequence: CATLTTNYGYTF. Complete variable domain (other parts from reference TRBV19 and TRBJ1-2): DGGITQSPKYLFRKEGQNVTLSCEQNLNHDAMYWYRQDPGQGLRLIYYSQIVNDFQKGDIAEGYSVSREKKESFPLTVTSAQKNPTAFYLCATLTTNYGYTFGSGTRLTVV.

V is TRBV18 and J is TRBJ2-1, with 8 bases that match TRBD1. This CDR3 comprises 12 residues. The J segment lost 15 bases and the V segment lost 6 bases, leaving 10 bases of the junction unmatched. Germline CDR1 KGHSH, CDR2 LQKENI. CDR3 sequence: CASSRQGNVMFF. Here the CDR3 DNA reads TGTGCCAGCTCCCGACAGGGGAATGTAATGTTCTTC.